The 8 T cell receptor beta chains presented below share a single source sample, sequenced in a study of breast tumors, draining lymph nodes, adjacent tissues. From the multiplex PCR reads, TCRdb called clonotypes with MiXCR, one entry per CDR3 protein. The sample shows about 66,000 distinct CDR3 sequences, roughly 40% of them seen only once. Sequencing input: breast tumor tissue. The source is a female donor with breast cancer. Some clones in this sample may be carry-over from other donors' samples.

Remarks on this clonotype: One base away lies a much larger clone, so this may be a sequencing read error. CDR3 residues: CASSLPWGEMVQGYGYTF. In DNA form, the CDR3 reads TGTGCCAGCAGCTTACCCTGGGGGGAAATGGTTCAGGGGTATGGCTACACCTTC. The chain employs TRBV13 and TRBJ1-2; TRBD1 is a possible D gene (6 bases). Deletions cut 2 bases from V and 5 bases from J, with 24 bases between. The CDR3 is made up of 18 amino acids. Germline V gives CDR1 PRHDT, CDR2 FYEKMQ (reference sequence).

V and J are TRBV11-2 and TRBJ2-5; D is ambiguous. The CDR3 loop spans 13 amino acids. Trimming stripped 4 bases from V and 4 bases from J, with 10 bases between. The germline CDR1 and CDR2 sequences are SGHAT and FQNNGV. CDR3 nucleotides: TGTGCCAGCAGCTCCGGGCTCCCAGAGACCCAGTACTTC. It yields the protein CASSSGLPETQYF.

The chain combines TRBV10-2 with TRBJ2-3, with D possibly TRBD2 on 5 matching bases. V was cut by 3 bases and J by 1 base, with 11 bases left in between. CDR3 length: 15 residues. Looked up from germline, CDR1 is WSHSY and CDR2 is SAAADI. CDR3 DNA sequence: TGCGCCAGCAGTGATCCAGCGGTGCGCACAGATACGCAGTATTTT. This sequence encodes CASSDPAVRTDTQYF.

This clonotype was picked up a small number of times. V usage is TRBV19 and J usage is TRBJ2-2; 13 nucleotides agree with TRBD2. CDR1 and CDR2 from the germline V gene are LNHDA and SQIVND (reference sequence). This CDR3 has 20 residues. The ends lost 1 base at V and 10 bases at J; junction bases unmatched: 18. The CDR3 reads CASSIGSGLAGVNQAAELFF. Here the CDR3 DNA reads TGTGCCAGTAGTATAGGCTCCGGACTAGCGGGAGTAAATCAGGCCGCGGAGCTGTTTTTT.

This clonotype showed up just a few times. This rearrangement joins TRBV27 to TRBJ2-1, with TRBD1 identical over 7 bases. CDR3 length: 17 residues. V shed 3 bases, J shed 5 bases, and the junction held 13 bases outside the gene matches. CDR1 MNHEY and CDR2 SMNVEV come from the germline V gene (reference sequence). The CDR3 DNA reads TGTGCCAGCAGTTTGGAAGCAGTTTGGGACAGCCACAATGAGCAGTTCTTC. This encodes CASSLEAVWDSHNEQFF.

A word on this clonotype: A much larger clone sits a single nucleotide away, making a read error possible. V usage is TRBV16 and J usage is TRBJ1-2; possible D gene TRBD1, 6 bases. This CDR3 is built from 12 residues. The V gene's germline CDR1 is KGHSY and CDR2 FQNENV. As DNA, the CDR3 is TGTGCCAGCAGCCCAACAGGGAATGGCTGCACCTTC. It encodes CASSPTGNGCTF.

This rearrangement joins TRBV10-3 to TRBJ2-4; a possible D gene is TRBD2 (6 bases). Between the trimmed V and J ends, which lost 6 bases and 1 base, there was a span of 19 bases. CDR3 size: 17 residues. Germline CDR1 ENHRY, CDR2 SYGVKD. The CDR3 DNA reads as TGTGCCATCAGCGAGACAGTGGGCGCGGGGGCCAAAAACATTCAGTACTTC. Translated: CAISETVGAGAKNIQYF.

The table lists this clonotype with a count of one. Germline is not matched at one junction end, which may reflect a read error. The chain employs TRBV7-9 and TRBJ2-5; D is possibly TRBD2 (7 bases). Germline V CDR1 and CDR2: SEHNR, FQNEAQ (reference sequence). The CDR3 is 17 amino acids. In DNA form, the CDR3 reads TGTGCCAGCAGCTCCTGGGGGCTAGCGGTGGGGAAAGAGCCCCAGTACTTC. Protein: CASSSWGLAVGKEPQYF.